The 11 T cell receptor beta chains reported below all come from one sample, sequenced in a study of blood T cell repertoires in COVID-19. The repertoire was sequenced with immunoSEQ multiplex PCR; TCRdb's copy has only in-frame clones and lacks some. The sample consists of fewer than 65,000 clones, 80% to 90% of them appearing once. What was sequenced was peripheral blood. Receptors were obtained from a woman in her sixties with COVID-19, enrolled during active disease.

The rearrangement joins TRBV27 to TRBJ2-1, with 7 positions matching TRBD2. J was trimmed by 9 bases and V by 3 bases; bases with no gene match: 11. Germline CDR1 is MNHEY and CDR2 is SMNVEV (reference sequence). There are 15 residues in the CDR3. The CDR3 DNA is TGTGCCAGCAGTTTCGGCGGGAGAAGTAAAAGTGAGCAGTTCTTC. Protein product: CASSFGGRSKSEQFF.

The V call is TRBV5-5, the J call TRBJ1-2; a weak D match, TRBD1 (5 bases). Trimming removed 0 bases from V and 4 bases from J, with 10 bases in between. Looked up from germline, CDR1 is SGHKS and CDR2 is YYEKEE (reference sequence). This CDR3 has 14 residues. The CDR3 DNA sequence: TGTGCCAGCAGCTTGGTAGCGGGGGGCTATGGCTACACCTTC. Its translation is CASSLVAGGYGYTF.

This clone occurred a few times. The chain combines TRBV2 with TRBJ2-1, with a weak D call TRBD2 (6 bases). The V end lost 8 bases, the J end lost 8 bases, and 16 bases lay between the germline ends. The length of the CDR3 is 13 residues. Germline V lookup: CDR1 SNHLY, CDR2 FYNNEI. CDR3 sequence: CASRRPGVDEQFF. In DNA form, the CDR3 reads TGTGCCAGCCGGAGGCCGGGGGTCGATGAGCAGTTCTTC.

The genes are TRBV7-9 and TRBJ2-5; 7 bases map to TRBD2. CDR3 length equals 16 residues. V lost 5 bases, J lost 5 bases, and 14 bases stayed unmatched. CDR1 and CDR2 (germline): SEHNR, FQNEAQ (reference sequence). In DNA form, the CDR3 reads TGTGCCAGCAGCACTAGCGACATGATCTACTGGGAGACCCAGTACTTC. It specifies CASSTSDMIYWETQYF.

The chain combines TRBV7-9 with TRBJ2-7; a weak D match, TRBD1 (5 bases). This CDR3 is 13 amino acids long. Trimming shortened V by 1 base and J by 3 bases, and 7 bases separated the two germline ends. CDR1 is SEHNR and CDR2 is FQNEAQ in the germline V gene (reference sequence). DNA for the CDR3: TGTGCCAGCAGCTTAGAGGGGCACTACGAGCAGTACTTC. Translated, it gives CASSLEGHYEQYF.

V gene TRBV5-6 combines with J gene TRBJ2-7; 11 bases fit TRBD1. This CDR3 region has 13 residues. V lost 5 bases to trimming and J lost 6 bases; unmatched junction nucleotides: 4. Germline V gene data show CDR1 as SGHDT and CDR2 as YYEEEE. CDR3 sequence: CASRRTGGGEQYF. The CDR3 DNA is TGTGCCAGCAGGAGGACAGGGGGCGGCGAGCAGTACTTC.

V and J are TRBV29-1 and TRBJ1-3; D gene unclear. The CDR3 extends over 14 amino acids. Trimming shortened V by 6 bases and J by 0 bases, and 12 bases separated the two germline ends. Germline-derived CDR1 and CDR2 are SQVTM and ANQGSEA. The CDR3 loop is CSVHRGTSGNTIYF. The CDR3 DNA sequence: TGCAGCGTCCATAGAGGAACCTCTGGAAACACCATATATTTT.

The chain couples TRBV6-2 or TRBV6-3 to TRBJ1-2; 8 bases fit TRBD1. The V segment lost 5 bases and the J segment 5 bases; nucleotides outside the gene matches: 7. The CDR3 extends over 14 amino acids. In germline, CDR1 is MNHEY, CDR2 SVGEGT. The CDR3 region is CASSNRQGRYGYTF. In DNA, the CDR3 is TGTGCCAGCAGTAACCGACAGGGGAGGTATGGCTACACCTTC.

The chain links TRBV7-2 to TRBJ2-7; tentative D call: TRBD1 (5 bases). V was cut by 4 bases and J by 0 bases, with 10 bases left in between. This CDR3 contains 14 residues. CDR1 SGHTA and CDR2 FQGNSA come from the germline V gene. The CDR3 reads CASSSRQNSYEQYF. CDR3 coding DNA: TGTGCCAGCAGCTCCCGACAGAACTCCTACGAGCAGTACTTC.

The gene calls are TRBV6-5 and TRBJ1-1, with 7 bases matching TRBD1. The CDR3 has 15 amino acids. Germline V lookup: CDR1 MNHEY, CDR2 SVGAGI. With 1 base clipped from V and 2 bases from J, the junction kept 4 bases outside the gene matches. As DNA, the CDR3 is TGTGCCAGCAGTTACTTCAAGGGGGCCAACACTGAAGCTTTCTTT. Translation gives CASSYFKGANTEAFF.

The V and J genes are TRBV28 and TRBJ1-2, with 8 bases identical to TRBD1. Looked up from germline, CDR1 is MDHEN and CDR2 is SYDVKM. This CDR3 spans 18 amino acids. V was clipped by 3 bases and J by 0 bases; unmatched bases: 12. The CDR3 loop is CASSFPGQARGSNYGYTF. The CDR3 nucleotides are TGTGCCAGCAGTTTTCCGGGACAGGCAAGGGGATCTAACTATGGCTACACCTTC.